Here is one T cell receptor (beta chain) with its context. This sample was taken from a study of blood T cell repertoires in COVID-19. V gave up 2 bases and J gave up 3 bases, with 10 bases separating them. The V gene's germline CDR1 is MNHEY and CDR2 SVGAGI. The CDR3 spans 15 residues. Authors' processing steps: Amplification of reference gene primers provided the estimated nucleated cell counts. TCRdb's table, derived via immunoSEQ multiplex PCR, lists solely in-frame clones and lacks some. V, J and clone size derive from that table, while D and trimming were established from the DNA sequence. Here the sample spans about 240,000 clones, 82% being singletons.

The sample was peripheral blood. This clonotype was obtained from an older woman with active or convalescent COVID-19. The chain couples TRBV6-5 to TRBJ1-4, with a possible D match to TRBD1 (5 bases). CDR3 residues: CASSYQGLANEKLFF. For the CDR3, the DNA is TGTGCCAGCAGTTACCAGGGTTTAGCTAATGAAAAACTGTTTTTT.